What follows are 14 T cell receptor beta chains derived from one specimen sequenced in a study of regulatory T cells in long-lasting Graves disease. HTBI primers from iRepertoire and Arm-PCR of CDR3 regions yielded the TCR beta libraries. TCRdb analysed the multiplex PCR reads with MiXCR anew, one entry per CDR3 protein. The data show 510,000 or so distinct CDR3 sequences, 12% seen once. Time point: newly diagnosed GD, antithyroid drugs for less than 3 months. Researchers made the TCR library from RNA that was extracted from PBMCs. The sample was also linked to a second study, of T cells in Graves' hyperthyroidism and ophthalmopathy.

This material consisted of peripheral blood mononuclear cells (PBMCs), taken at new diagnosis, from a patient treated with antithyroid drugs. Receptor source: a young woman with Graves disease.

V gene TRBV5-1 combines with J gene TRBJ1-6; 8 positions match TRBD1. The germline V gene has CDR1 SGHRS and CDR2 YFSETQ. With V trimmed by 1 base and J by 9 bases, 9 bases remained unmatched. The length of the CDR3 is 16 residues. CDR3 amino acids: CASSLSFQGAGSPLHF. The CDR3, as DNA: TGCGCCAGCAGCTTGTCGTTCCAGGGGGCCGGTTCACCCCTCCACTTT.

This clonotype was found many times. This chain's CDR3 is CASSLLGGTGGLLGTEAFF. Here the CDR3 DNA reads TGCGCCAGCAGCTTGCTGGGGGGGACAGGAGGTCTACTGGGCACTGAAGCTTTCTTT. This chain links TRBV5-1 with TRBJ1-1; TRBD1 agrees at 8 bases. The CDR3 covers 19 residues. Germline V gene data show CDR1 as SGHRS and CDR2 as YFSETQ. V shed 1 base, J shed 4 bases, and the junction held 18 bases outside the gene matches.

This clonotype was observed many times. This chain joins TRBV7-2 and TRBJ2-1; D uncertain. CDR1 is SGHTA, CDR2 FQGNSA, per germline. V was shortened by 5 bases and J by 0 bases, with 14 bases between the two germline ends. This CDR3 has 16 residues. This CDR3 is CASSRYSLSSYNEQFF. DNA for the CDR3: TGTGCCAGCAGCCGCTACAGCCTGAGCTCCTACAATGAGCAGTTCTTC.

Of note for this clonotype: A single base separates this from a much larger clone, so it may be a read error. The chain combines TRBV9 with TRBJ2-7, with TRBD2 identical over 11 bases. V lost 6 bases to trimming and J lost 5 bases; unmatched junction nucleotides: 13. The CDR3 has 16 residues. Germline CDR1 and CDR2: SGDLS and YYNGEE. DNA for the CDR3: TGTGCCAGCATCCCTGAACTTTCTAGCGGGAGGCACGAGCAGTACTTC. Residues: CASIPELSSGRHEQYF.

DNA for the CDR3: TGTGCCAGCAGTTACCGCAGTGGGTCTCGTACGCAGTATTTT. Translation: CASSYRSGSRTQYF. This chain uses TRBV6-5 with TRBJ2-3; no firm D call. This CDR3 comprises 14 residues. Germline assignment: CDR1 MNHEY and CDR2 SVGAGI. Trimming shortened V by 2 bases and J by 8 bases, and 14 bases separated the two germline ends.

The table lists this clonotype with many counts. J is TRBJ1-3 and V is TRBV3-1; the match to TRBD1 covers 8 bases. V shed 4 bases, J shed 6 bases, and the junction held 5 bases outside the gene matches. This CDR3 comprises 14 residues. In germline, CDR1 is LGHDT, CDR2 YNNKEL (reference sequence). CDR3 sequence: CASSPLGQANTIYF. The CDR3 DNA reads TGTGCCAGCAGCCCACTGGGACAGGCAAACACCATATATTTT. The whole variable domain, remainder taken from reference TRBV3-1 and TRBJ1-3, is DTAVSQTPKYLVTQMGNDKSIKCEQNLGHDTMYWYKQDSKKFLKIMFSYNNKELIINETVPNRFSPKSPDKAHLNLHINSLELGDSAVYFCASSPLGQANTIYFGEGSWLTVV.

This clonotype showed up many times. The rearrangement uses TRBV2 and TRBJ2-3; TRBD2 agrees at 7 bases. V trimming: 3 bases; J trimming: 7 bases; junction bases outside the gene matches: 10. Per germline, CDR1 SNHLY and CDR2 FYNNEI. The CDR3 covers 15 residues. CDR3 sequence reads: CASSDRLAEVNTQYF. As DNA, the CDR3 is TGTGCCAGCAGTGATAGGCTAGCGGAGGTAAATACGCAGTATTTT. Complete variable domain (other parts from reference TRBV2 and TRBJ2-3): EPEVTQTPSHQVTQMGQEVILRCVPISNHLYFYWYRQILGQKVEFLVSFYNNEISEKSEIFDDQFSVERPDGSNFTLKIRSTKLEDSAMYFCASSDRLAEVNTQYFGPGTRLTVL.

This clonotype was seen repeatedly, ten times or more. In nucleotides, the CDR3 is TGTGCCTGGAGTAAAAGCGGGAGGGGCTCCTACAATGAGCAGTTCTTC. Its protein product is CAWSKSGRGSYNEQFF. The chain couples TRBV30 to TRBJ2-1; TRBD2 matches at 10 bases. The V segment lost 2 bases and the J segment 0 bases; nucleotides outside the gene matches: 4. Germline CDR1 reads GTSNPN; CDR2 reads SVGIG (reference sequence). This CDR3 region has 16 residues.

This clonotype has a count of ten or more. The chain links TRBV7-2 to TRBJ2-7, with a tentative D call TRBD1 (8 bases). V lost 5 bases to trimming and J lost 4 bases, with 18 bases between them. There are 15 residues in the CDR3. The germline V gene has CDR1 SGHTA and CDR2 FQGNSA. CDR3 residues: CASSQGAGAIYEQYF. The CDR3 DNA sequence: TGTGCCAGCAGCCAGGGGGCGGGGGCGATTTACGAGCAGTACTTC.

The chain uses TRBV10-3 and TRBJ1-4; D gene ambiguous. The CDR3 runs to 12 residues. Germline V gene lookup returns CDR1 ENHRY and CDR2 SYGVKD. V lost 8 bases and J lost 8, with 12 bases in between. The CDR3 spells CAIGTNSEKLFF. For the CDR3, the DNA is TGTGCCATCGGTACGAATTCCGAAAAACTGTTTTTT.

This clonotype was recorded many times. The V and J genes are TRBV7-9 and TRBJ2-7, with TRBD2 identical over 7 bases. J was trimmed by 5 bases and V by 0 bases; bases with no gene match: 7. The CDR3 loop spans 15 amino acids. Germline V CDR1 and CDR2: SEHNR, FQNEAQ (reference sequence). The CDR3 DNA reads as TGTGCCAGCAGCTTAGCGCTGGCGGGAGTGAACGAGCAGTACTTC. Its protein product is CASSLALAGVNEQYF.

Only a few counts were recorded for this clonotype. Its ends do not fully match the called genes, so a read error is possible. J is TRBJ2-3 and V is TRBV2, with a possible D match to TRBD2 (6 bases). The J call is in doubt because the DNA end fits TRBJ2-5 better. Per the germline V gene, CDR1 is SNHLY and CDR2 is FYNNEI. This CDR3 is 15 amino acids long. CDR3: CASSQGDFSTETQYF. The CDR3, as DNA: TGCGCCAGCAGCCAAGGGGACTTCTCAACAGAGACCCAGTACTTC.

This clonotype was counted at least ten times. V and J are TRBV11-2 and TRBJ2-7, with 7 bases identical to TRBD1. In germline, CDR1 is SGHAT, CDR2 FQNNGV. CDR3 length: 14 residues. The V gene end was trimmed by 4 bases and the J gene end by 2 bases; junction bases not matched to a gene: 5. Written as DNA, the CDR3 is TGTGCCAGCAGCTCGGGACAGACCCCCTACGAGCAGTACTTC. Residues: CASSSGQTPYEQYF. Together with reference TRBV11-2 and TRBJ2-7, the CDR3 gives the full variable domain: EAGVAQSPRYKIIEKRQSVAFWCNPISGHATLYWYQQILGQGPKLLIQFQNNGVVDDSQLPKDRFSAERLKGVDSTLKIQPAKLEDSAVYLCASSSGQTPYEQYFGPGTRLTVT.

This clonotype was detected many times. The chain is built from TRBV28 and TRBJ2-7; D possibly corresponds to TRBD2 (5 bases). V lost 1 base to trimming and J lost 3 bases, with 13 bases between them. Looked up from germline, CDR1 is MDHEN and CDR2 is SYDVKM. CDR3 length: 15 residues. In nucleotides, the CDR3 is TGTGCCAGCAGTTTATCCGGCCCCGGGAACTACGAGCAGTACTTC. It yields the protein CASSLSGPGNYEQYF.